The next 9 T cell receptor beta chains were all read from a single sample in a study of CD8+ T cells in alopecia areata. cDNA reverse transcribed from extracted RNA served as the sequencing template. Using immunoSEQ multiplex PCR, the repertoire was profiled, and TCRdb retains in-frame clones only, with some absent. The sample lists about 160,000 clones; around 71% were seen once. Treatment of the sample: oral pan-JAK inhibitor, 5-10 mg twice daily. This specimen was CD4+ T cells sorted from blood, taken at week 4, from a patient treated with tofacitinib. The receptors shown here come from a human donor with alopecia areata.

This clone came up a few times. The chain joins TRBV4-1 to TRBJ2-2, with 7 positions matching TRBD1. The V and J ends lost 4 bases and 0 bases, in that order; junction bases with no gene match: 2. Per the germline V gene, CDR1 is MGHRA and CDR2 is YSYEKL. The CDR3 runs 15 residues. The CDR3: CASSLGTANTGELFF. CDR3 nucleotides: TGCGCCAGCAGCCTGGGGACAGCGAACACCGGGGAGCTGTTTTTT.

This clone occurred a few times. This chain connects TRBV6-5 to TRBJ1-6, with D hard to call. The CDR3 has 14 residues. Germline V lookup: CDR1 MNHEY, CDR2 SVGAGI. The V and J ends lost 6 bases and 10 bases respectively, with 16 bases between them. CDR3 amino acids: CASSQGLAGSPLHF. CDR3 DNA: TGTGCCAGCAGCCAAGGGTTGGCGGGATCACCCCTCCACTTT.

The chain carries TRBV29-1 and TRBJ1-2; D is possibly TRBD1 (6 bases). This CDR3 is 13 amino acids long. Germline V gives CDR1 SQVTM, CDR2 ANQGSEA. CDR3 bases: TGCAGTAGTGGGGCAGGGGCCAACTATGGCTACACCTTC. Its protein is CSSGAGANYGYTF.

DNA for the CDR3: TGCGCCAGCAGCCAAGATGGAGTAGCGGGGCCGGTGCAGTTCTTC. It translates to CASSQDGVAGPVQFF. The rearrangement uses TRBV4-1 and TRBJ2-1, with TRBD2 matching over 8 bases. The CDR3 runs to 15 residues. V trimming: 0 bases; J trimming: 12 bases; junction bases outside the gene matches: 10. Germline V gene sequence: CDR1 MGHRA, CDR2 YSYEKL.

This chain connects TRBV14 to TRBJ2-1; 10 nucleotides align to TRBD2. The germline gives CDR1 SGHDN, CDR2 FVKESK. CDR3 length: 15 residues. Unmatched junction bases numbered 12, after V lost 2 bases and J lost 14 bases. The CDR3 coding sequence is TGTGCCAGCAGCCAACAGGGAACTAGCGGGGTAGTTAAGTTCTTC. This sequence encodes CASSQQGTSGVVKFF.

This chain's CDR3 is CAWSTDVNEKLFF. Written as DNA, the CDR3 is TGTGCCTGGAGTACGGACGTGAATGAAAAACTGTTTTTT. The chain combines TRBV30 with TRBJ1-4; D remains unclear. Germline-derived CDR1 and CDR2 are GTSNPN and SVGIG (reference sequence). CDR3 length equals 13 residues. V gave up 2 bases and J gave up 5 bases, with 9 bases separating them.

This clone was seen at least ten times. The chain combines TRBV11-2 with TRBJ2-5, with 10 bases aligning to TRBD2. This CDR3 is 17 amino acids long. The germline V gene has CDR1 SGHAT and CDR2 FQNNGV. Trimming removed 1 base from V and 7 bases from J; junction bases left unmatched: 12. CDR3 coding DNA: TGTGCCAGCAGCTTAGTCCCTAGCGGGGGCTTGAGGGGGACCCAGTACTTC. Amino acids: CASSLVPSGGLRGTQYF.

This chain uses TRBV7-2 with TRBJ1-2; D remains unclear. This CDR3 has 14 amino acids. Germline V CDR1 and CDR2: SGHTA, FQGNSA. Trimming pared 11 bases from V and 0 bases from J, leaving 16 bases between. The CDR3 here is CASRPSQANYGYTF. CDR3 nucleotides: TGTGCCTCCCGCCCATCCCAAGCTAACTATGGCTACACCTTC.

V gene TRBV18 combines with J gene TRBJ2-2, with no clear D. V lost 3 bases, J lost 1 base, and 3 bases lay in between. Looked up from germline, CDR1 is KGHSH and CDR2 is LQKENI. The CDR3 is made up of 13 amino acids. In DNA form, the CDR3 reads TGTGCCAGCTCACCGATGAACACCGGGGAGCTGTTTTTT. Translating gives CASSPMNTGELFF.